This TCR beta chain appears in the sequencing data of a study of cytomegalovirus exposure and HLA in healthy donors. These donors were members of the roughly 130-subject validation cohort, a group separate from the approximately 700-subject first cohort. This table comes from immunoSEQ multiplex PCR, and its TCRdb copy is limited to in-frame clones, with some not included. The sample contains 300,000 to 400,000 clones, roughly 87% of which appear only once. Whole-study findings and limits: Usually a TCR sequence was rare, but some public TCRs were found in many donors. Some 150 TCR beta chains were listed as cytomegalovirus-associated.

After removal of 4 bases from V and 8 bases from J, the junction contained 8 bases not matched to a gene. The germline V gene encodes CDR1 MGHRA and CDR2 YSYEKL. There are 15 residues in the CDR3. Comment on this clone: Its antigen is unidentified.

J is TRBJ1-4 and V is TRBV4-1, with TRBD1 identical over 9 bases. The TCR was taken from a man aged 30 to 45 in good health and CMV-seronegative. The sample comprised PBMCs. CDR3 residues: CASSPFPGQGEKLFF. DNA for the CDR3: TGCGCCAGCAGCCCGTTCCCGGGACAGGGAGAAAAACTGTTTTTT.